Reported below is one TCR beta chain. Its matching antigen is unknown. This sample was included in a study of cytomegalovirus exposure and HLA in healthy donors. Findings and limits, study-wide: According to the study, roughly 160 TCR beta chains were cytomegalovirus-associated. An assumption of roughly uniform sequencing depth across donors underlay the presence/absence analyses.

The PCR contained 60 Vbeta and 13 Jbeta primers. The repertoire was sequenced with immunoSEQ multiplex PCR; TCRdb's copy has only in-frame clones and lacks some. Of about 160,000 clones in the sample, 81% were seen once. Germline V lookup: CDR1 SGHTA, CDR2 FQGNSA. Trimming took off 4 bases at V and 2 bases at J, with 12 bases between the two ends. There are 14 residues in the CDR3. V is TRBV7-2 and J is TRBJ2-7, with D possibly being TRBD1 (6 bases). The sequencing input was PBMCs. This TCR was sampled from a woman in her 50s in good health and CMV-seronegative. CDR3 in amino acids: CASSSTGTTYEQYF. In DNA form, the CDR3 reads TGTGCCAGCAGCTCGACAGGAACCACCTACGAGCAGTACTTC.